The T cell receptor beta chain under discussion was sequenced for a study of cytomegalovirus exposure and HLA in healthy donors. 60 Vbeta and 13 Jbeta primers were used in PCR. The assay was immunoSEQ multiplex PCR, and TCRdb's table has in-frame clones only and misses some. The table shows about 60,000 clones, with about 87% occurring only once. This CDR3 has 15 amino acids. Germline values: CDR1 SEHNR, CDR2 FQNEAQ (reference sequence). The ends lost 3 bases at V and 3 bases at J; junction bases unmatched: 6. In its sample, this clone was seen once. Its antigen is currently unknown. Findings and limits, study-wide: Immune exposure data for these donors was limited to CMV serostatus.

The rearrangement joins TRBV7-9 to TRBJ2-7, with 9 bases matching TRBD2. This receptor was taken from a man aged 18 to 35 in good health and CMV-seronegative. The sequenced sample was PBMCs. The CDR3 here is CASSFGAGGIYEQYF. In DNA, the CDR3 is TGTGCCAGCAGCTTTGGGGCGGGAGGGATCTACGAGCAGTACTTC.